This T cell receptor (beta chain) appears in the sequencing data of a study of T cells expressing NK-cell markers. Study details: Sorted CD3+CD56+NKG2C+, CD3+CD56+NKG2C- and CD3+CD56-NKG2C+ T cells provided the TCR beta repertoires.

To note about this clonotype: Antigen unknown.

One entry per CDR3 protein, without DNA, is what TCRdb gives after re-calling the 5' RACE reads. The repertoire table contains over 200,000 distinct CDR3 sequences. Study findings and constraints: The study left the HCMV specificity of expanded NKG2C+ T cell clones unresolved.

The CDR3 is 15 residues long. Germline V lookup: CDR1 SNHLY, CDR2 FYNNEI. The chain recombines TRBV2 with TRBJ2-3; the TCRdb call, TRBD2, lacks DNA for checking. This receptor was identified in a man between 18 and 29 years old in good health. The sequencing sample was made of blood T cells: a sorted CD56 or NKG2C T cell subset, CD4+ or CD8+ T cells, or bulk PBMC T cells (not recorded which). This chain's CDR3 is CASSAAGTSTDTQYF.